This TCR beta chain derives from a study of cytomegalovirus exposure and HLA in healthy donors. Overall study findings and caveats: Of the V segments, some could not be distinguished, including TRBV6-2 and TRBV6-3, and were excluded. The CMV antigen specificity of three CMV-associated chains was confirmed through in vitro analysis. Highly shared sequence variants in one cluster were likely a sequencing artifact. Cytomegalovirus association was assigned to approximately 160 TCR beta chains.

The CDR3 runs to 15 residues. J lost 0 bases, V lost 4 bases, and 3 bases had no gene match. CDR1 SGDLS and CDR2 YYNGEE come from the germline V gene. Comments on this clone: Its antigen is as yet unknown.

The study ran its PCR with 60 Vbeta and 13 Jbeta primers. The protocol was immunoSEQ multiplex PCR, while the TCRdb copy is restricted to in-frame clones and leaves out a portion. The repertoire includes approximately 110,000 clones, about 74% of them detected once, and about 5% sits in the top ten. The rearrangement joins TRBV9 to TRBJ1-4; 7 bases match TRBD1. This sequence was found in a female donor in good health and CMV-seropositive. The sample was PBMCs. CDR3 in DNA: TGTGCCAGCAGCTATGGGACAGCAACTAATGAAAAACTGTTTTTT. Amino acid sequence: CASSYGTATNEKLFF.